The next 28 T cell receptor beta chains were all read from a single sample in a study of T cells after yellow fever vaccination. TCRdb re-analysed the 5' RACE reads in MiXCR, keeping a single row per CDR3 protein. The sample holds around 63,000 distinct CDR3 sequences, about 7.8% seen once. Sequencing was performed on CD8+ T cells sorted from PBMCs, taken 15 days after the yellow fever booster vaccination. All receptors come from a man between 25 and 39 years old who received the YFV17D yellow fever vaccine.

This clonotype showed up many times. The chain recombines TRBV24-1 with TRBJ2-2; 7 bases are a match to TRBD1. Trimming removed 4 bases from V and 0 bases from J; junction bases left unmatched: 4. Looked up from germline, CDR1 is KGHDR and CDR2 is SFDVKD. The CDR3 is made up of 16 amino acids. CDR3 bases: TGTGCCACCAGTGACCCGGGACAGCCGAACACCGGGGAGCTGTTTTTT. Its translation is CATSDPGQPNTGELFF.

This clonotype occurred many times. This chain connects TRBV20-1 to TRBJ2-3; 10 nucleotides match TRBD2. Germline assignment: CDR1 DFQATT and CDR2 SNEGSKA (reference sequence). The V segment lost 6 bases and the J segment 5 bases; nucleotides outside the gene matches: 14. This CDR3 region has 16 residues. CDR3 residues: CSAFTPSGRAIDTQYF. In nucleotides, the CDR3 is TGCAGTGCCTTTACCCCCAGCGGGAGGGCCATAGATACGCAGTATTTT.

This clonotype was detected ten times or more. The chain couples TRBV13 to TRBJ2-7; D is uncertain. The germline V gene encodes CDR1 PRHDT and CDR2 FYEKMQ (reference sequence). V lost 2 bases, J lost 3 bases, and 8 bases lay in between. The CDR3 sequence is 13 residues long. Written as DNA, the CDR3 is TGTGCCAGCAGCTTAAGGCTCTTCTACGAGCAGTACTTC. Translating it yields CASSLRLFYEQYF.

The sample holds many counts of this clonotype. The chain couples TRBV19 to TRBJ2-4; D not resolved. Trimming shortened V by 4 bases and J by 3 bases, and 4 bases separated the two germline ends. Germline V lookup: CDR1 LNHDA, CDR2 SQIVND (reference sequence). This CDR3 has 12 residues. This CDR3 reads CASSNSKNIQYF. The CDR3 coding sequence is TGTGCCAGTAGTAACAGCAAAAACATTCAGTACTTC.

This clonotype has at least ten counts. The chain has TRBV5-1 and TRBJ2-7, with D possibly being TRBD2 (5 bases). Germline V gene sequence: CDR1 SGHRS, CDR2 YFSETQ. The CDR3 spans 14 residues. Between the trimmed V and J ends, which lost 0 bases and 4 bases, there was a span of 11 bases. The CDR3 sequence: CASSLGYGGYEQYF. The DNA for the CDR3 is TGCGCCAGCAGCTTGGGTTACGGCGGGTACGAGCAGTACTTC.

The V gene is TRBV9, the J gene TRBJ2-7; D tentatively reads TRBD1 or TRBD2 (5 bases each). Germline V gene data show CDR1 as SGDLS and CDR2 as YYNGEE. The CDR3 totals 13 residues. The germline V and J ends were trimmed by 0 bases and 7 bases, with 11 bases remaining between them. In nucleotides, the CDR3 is TGTGCCAGCAGCGTAGGGGACCTGCGGGAGCAGTACTTC. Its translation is CASSVGDLREQYF.

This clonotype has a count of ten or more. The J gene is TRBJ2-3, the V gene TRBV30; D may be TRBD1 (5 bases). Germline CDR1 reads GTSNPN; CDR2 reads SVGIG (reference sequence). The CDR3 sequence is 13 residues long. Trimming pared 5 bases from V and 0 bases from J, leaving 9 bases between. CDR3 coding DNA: TGTGCCTGGGACAGAGTAAGCACAGATACGCAGTATTTT. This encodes CAWDRVSTDTQYF.

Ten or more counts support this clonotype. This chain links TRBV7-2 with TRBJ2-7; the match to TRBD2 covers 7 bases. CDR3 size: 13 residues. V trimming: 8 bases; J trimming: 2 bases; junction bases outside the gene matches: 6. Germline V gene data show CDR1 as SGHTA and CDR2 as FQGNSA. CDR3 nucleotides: TGTGCCAGCCGAGGCGGGAGTACCTACGAGCAGTACTTC. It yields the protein CASRGGSTYEQYF.

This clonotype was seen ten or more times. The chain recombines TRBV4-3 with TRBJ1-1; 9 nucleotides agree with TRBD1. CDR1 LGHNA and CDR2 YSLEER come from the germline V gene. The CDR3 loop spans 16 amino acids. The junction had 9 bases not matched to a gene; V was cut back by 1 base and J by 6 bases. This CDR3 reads CASSQGQGVGGAEAFF. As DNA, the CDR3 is TGCGCCAGCAGCCAAGGACAGGGGGTCGGCGGGGCTGAAGCTTTCTTT.

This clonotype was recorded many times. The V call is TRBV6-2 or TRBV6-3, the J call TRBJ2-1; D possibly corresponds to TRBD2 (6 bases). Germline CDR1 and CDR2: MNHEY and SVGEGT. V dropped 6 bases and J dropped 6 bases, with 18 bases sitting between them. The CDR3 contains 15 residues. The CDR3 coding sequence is TGTGCCAGCAGCCTCGGCGGAGGGCCAGTCAATGAGCAGTTCTTC. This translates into CASSLGGGPVNEQFF.

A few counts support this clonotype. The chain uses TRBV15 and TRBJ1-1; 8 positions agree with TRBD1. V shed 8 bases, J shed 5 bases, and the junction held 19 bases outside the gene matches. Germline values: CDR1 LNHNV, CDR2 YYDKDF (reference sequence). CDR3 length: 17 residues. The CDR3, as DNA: TGTGCCACCGATAGTTTGGACAGGGAAACGGAAACTACTGAAGCTTTCTTT. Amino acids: CATDSLDRETETTEAFF. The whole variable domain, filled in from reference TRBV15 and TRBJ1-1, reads DAMVIQNPRYQVTQFGKPVTLSCSQTLNHNVMYWYQQKSSQAPKLLFHYYDKDFNNEADTPDNFQSRRPNTSFCFLDIRSPGLGDTAMYLCATDSLDRETETTEAFFGQGTRLTVV.

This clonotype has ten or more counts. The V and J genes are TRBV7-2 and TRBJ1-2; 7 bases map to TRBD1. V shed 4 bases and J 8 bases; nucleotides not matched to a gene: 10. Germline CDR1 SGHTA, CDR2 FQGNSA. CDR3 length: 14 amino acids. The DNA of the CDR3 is TGTGCCAGCAGCTCGGGGACAGCCGTTCTGGGCTACACCTTC. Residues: CASSSGTAVLGYTF.

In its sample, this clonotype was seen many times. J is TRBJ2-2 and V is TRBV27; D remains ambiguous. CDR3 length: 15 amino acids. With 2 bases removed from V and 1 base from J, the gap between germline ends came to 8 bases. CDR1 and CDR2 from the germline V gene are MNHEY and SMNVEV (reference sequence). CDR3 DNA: TGTGCCAGCAGTTTAGCCCGAGGGAACACCGGGGAGCTGTTTTTT. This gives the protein CASSLARGNTGELFF.

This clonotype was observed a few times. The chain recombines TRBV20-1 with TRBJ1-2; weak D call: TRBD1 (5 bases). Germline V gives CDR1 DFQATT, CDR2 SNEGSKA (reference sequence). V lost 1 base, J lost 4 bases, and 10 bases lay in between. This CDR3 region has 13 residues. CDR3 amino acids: CSARGGGTYGYTF. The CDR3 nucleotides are TGCAGTGCTAGAGGGGGGGGTACCTATGGCTACACCTTC.

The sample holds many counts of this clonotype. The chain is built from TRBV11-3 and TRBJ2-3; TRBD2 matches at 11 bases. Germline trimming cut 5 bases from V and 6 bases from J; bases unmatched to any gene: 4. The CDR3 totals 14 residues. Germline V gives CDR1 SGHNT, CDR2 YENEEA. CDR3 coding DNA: TGTGCCAGCAGCGTAGCGGGAGGGCATGATACGCAGTATTTT. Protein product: CASSVAGGHDTQYF.

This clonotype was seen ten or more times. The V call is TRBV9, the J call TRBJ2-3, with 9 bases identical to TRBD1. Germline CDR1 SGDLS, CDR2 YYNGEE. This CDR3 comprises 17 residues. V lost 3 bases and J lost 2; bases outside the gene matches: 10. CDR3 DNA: TGTGCCAGCAGCGCGGGAACCGGGACAGGGATCACAGATACGCAGTATTTT. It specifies CASSAGTGTGITDTQYF.

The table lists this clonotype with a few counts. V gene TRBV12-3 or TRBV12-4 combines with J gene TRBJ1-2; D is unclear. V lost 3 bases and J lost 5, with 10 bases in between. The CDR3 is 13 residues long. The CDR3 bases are TGTGCCAGCAGTTTCGGACTTGGGTATGGCTACACCTTC. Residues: CASSFGLGYGYTF.

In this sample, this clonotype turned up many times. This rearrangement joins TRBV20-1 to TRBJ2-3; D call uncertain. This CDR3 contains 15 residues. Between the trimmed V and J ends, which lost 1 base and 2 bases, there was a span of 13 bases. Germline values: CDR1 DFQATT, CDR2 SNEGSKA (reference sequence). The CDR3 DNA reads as TGCAGTGCTAGAGGGGGAAACGTGATCACAGATACGCAGTATTTT. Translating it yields CSARGGNVITDTQYF.

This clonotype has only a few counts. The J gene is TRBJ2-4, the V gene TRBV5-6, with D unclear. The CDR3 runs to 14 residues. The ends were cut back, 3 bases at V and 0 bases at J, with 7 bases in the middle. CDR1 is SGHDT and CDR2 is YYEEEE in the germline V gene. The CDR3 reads CASSSVLAKNIQYF. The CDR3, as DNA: TGTGCCAGCAGCTCTGTACTAGCCAAAAACATTCAGTACTTC.

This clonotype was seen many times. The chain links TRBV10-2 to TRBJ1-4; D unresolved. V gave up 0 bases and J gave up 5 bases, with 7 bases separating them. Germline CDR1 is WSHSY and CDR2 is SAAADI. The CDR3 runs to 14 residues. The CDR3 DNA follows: TGCGCCAGCAGTGAGTCCCAGCCAAATGAAAAACTGTTTTTT. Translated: CASSESQPNEKLFF.

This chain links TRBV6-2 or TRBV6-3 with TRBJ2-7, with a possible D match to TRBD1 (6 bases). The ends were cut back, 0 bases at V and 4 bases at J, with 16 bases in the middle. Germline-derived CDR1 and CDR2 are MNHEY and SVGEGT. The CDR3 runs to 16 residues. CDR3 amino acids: CASSYSEGQGKYEQYF. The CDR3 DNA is TGTGCCAGCAGTTACTCCGAGGGACAAGGGAAATACGAGCAGTACTTC.

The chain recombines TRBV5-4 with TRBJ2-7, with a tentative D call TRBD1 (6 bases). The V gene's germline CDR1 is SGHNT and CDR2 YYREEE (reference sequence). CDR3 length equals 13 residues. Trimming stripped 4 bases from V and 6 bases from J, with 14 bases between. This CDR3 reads CASSKDSLFEQYF. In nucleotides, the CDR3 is TGTGCCAGCAGCAAGGACAGCTTGTTCGAGCAGTACTTC.

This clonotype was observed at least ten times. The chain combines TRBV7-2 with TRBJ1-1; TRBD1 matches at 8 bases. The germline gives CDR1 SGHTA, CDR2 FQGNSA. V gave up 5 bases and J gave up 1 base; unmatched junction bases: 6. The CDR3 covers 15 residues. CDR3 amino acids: CASSMMDRENTEAFF. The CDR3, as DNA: TGTGCCAGCAGCATGATGGACAGGGAGAACACTGAAGCTTTCTTT.

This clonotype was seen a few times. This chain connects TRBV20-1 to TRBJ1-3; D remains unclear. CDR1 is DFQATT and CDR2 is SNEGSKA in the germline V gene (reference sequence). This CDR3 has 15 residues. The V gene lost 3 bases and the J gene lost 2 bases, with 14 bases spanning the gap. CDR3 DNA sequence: TGCAGTGCTAGGCTGGGCACTTTTCCTGGAAACACCATATATTTT. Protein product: CSARLGTFPGNTIYF.

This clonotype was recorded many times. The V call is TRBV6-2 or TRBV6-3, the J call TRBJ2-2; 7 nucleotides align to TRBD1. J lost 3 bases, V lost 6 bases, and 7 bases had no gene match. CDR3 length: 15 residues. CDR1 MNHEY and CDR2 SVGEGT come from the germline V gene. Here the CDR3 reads CASSIQDRDTGELFF. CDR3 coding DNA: TGTGCCAGCAGCATCCAAGACAGGGACACCGGGGAGCTGTTTTTT.

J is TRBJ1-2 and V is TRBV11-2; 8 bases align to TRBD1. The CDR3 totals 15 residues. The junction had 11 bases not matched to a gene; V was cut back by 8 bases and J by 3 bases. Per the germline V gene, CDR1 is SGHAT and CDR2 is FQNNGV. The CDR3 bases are TGTGCCAGCTCCTCAGGGGGCGAGGATTACTATGGCTACACCTTC. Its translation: CASSSGGEDYYGYTF.

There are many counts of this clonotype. The DNA for the CDR3 is TGTGCCAGCAGCCTACGGACTAGCGACAACTACGAGCAGTACTTC. This gives the protein CASSLRTSDNYEQYF. The rearrangement links TRBV3-1 to TRBJ2-7; TRBD2 matches at 9 bases. The germline CDR1 and CDR2 sequences are LGHDT and YNNKEL (reference sequence). V lost 4 bases, J lost 3 bases, and 7 bases stayed unmatched. This CDR3 spans 15 amino acids.

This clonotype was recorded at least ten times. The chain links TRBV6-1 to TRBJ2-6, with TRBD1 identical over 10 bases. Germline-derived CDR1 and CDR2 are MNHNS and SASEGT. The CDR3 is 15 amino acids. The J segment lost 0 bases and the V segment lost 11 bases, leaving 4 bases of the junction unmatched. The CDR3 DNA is TGTGCCGGGACAGGGGCCTACTCTGGGGCCAACGTCCTGACTTTC. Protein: CAGTGAYSGANVLTF.